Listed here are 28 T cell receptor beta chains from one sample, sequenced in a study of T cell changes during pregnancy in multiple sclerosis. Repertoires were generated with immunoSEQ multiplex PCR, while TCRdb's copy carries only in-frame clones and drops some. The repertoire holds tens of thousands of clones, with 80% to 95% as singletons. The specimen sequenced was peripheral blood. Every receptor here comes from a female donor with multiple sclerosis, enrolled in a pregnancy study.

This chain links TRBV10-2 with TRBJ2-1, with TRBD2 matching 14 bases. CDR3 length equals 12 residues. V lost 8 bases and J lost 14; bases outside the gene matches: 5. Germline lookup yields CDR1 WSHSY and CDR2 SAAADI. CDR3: CASGGLAGEEFF. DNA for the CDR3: TGCGCCAGCGGGGGACTAGCGGGAGAGGAGTTCTTC.

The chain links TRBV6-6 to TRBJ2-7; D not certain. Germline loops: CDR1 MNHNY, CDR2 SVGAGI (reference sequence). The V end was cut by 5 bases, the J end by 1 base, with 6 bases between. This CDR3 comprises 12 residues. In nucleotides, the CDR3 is TGTGCCAGCAGTGGGGTTTCCTACGAGCAGTACTTC. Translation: CASSGVSYEQYF.

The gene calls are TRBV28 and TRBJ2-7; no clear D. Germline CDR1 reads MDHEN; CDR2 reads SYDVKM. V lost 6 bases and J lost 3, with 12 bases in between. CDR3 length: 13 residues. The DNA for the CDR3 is TGTGCCAGCAGCCACCAGGTCCACTACGAGCAGTACTTC. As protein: CASSHQVHYEQYF. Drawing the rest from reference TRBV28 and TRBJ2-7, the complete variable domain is DVKVTQSSRYLVKRTGEKVFLECVQDMDHENMFWYRQDPGLGLRLIYFSYDVKMKEKGDIPEGYSVSREKKERFSLILESASTNQTSMYLCASSHQVHYEQYFGPGTRLTVT.

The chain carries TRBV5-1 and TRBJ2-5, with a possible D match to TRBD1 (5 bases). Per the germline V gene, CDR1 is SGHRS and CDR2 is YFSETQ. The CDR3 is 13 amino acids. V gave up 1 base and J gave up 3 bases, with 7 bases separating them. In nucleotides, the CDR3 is TGCGCCAGCAGCTTGTTAGGGGAAGAGACCCAGTACTTC. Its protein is CASSLLGEETQYF.

CDR3 nucleotide sequence: TGTGCCAGCAGGGGACAGGGTAATCAGCCCCAGCATTTT. Its protein is CASRGQGNQPQHF. This chain links TRBV6-5 with TRBJ1-5; 9 bases line up with TRBD1. The V and J ends lost 6 bases and 4 bases, in that order; junction bases with no gene match: 1. The CDR3 extends over 13 amino acids. In germline, CDR1 is MNHEY, CDR2 SVGAGI.

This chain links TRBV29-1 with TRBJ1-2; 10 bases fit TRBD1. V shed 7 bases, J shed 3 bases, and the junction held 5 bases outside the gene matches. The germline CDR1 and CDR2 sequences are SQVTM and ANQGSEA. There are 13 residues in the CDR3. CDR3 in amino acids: CSGRTGGDYGYTF. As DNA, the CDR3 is TGCAGCGGTCGGACAGGGGGGGACTATGGCTACACCTTC.

The CDR3 sequence is CASSLLSTGVFTSGNTIYF. DNA for the CDR3: TGTGCCAGCAGCCTTCTCTCGACAGGGGTTTTCACGTCCGGAAACACCATATATTTT. The chain combines TRBV5-4 with TRBJ1-3; TRBD1 matches at 8 bases. Germline values: CDR1 SGHNT, CDR2 YYREEE (reference sequence). The J segment lost 4 bases and the V segment lost 4 bases, leaving 19 bases of the junction unmatched. CDR3 length: 19 amino acids.

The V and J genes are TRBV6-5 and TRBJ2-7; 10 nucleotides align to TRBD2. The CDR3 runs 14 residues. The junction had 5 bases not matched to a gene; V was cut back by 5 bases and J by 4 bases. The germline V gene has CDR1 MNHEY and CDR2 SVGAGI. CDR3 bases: TGTGCCAGCAGTGAGCGGGAGGGCCAGTACGAGCAGTACTTC. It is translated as CASSEREGQYEQYF.

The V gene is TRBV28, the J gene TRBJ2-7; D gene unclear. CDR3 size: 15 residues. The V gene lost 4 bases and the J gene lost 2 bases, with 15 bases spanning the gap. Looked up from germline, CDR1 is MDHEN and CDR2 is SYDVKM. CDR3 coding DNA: TGTGCCAGCAGTTATCTATTCCCCCCCGCCTACGAGCAGTACTTC. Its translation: CASSYLFPPAYEQYF.

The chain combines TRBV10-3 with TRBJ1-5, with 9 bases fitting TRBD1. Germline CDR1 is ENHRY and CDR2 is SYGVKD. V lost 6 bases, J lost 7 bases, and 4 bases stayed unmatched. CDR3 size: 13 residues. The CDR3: CAISRDREQPQHF. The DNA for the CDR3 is TGTGCCATCAGCCGGGACAGGGAACAGCCCCAGCATTTT.

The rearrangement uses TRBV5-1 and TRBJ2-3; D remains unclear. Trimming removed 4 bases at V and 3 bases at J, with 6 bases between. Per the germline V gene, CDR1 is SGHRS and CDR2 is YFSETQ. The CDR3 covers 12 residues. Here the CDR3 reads CASSPATDTQYF. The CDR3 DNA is TGCGCCAGCAGCCCCGCGACAGATACGCAGTATTTT.

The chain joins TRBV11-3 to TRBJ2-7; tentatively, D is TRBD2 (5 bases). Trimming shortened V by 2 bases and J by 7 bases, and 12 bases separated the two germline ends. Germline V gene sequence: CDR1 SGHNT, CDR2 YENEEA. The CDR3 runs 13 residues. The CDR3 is CASSLTASGEQYF. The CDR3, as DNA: TGTGCCAGCAGCTTAACGGCGTCGGGGGAGCAGTACTTC.

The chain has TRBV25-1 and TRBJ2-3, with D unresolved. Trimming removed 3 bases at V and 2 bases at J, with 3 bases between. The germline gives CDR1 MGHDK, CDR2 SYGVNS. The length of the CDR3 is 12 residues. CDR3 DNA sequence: TGTGCCAGCAGTGAGTTCACAGATACGCAGTATTTT. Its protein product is CASSEFTDTQYF.

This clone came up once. In DNA, the CDR3 is TGTGCCAGCAGCTTAGAAGGGACCCTCTATGGCTACACCTTC. Its protein product is CASSLEGTLYGYTF. The V and J genes are TRBV7-2 and TRBJ1-2; a possible D gene is TRBD1 (5 bases). Germline CDR1 and CDR2: SGHTA and FQGNSA. The CDR3 runs 14 residues. Between the trimmed V and J ends, which lost 1 base and 4 bases, there was a span of 10 bases.

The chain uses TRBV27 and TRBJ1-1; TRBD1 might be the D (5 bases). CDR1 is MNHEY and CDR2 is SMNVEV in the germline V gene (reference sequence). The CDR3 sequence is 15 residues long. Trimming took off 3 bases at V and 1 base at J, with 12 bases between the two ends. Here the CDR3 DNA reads TGTGCCAGCAGTTTGGACAATTTGGGGAACACTGAAGCTTTCTTT. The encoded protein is CASSLDNLGNTEAFF.

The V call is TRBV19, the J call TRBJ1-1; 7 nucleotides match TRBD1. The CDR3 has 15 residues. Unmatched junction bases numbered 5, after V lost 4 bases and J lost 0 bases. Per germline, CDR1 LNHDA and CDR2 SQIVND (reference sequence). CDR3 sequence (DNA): TGTGCCAGTAGTAACCGGGACAGATTGAACACTGAAGCTTTCTTT. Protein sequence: CASSNRDRLNTEAFF. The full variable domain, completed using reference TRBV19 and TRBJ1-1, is DGGITQSPKYLFRKEGQNVTLSCEQNLNHDAMYWYRQDPGQGLRLIYYSQIVNDFQKGDIAEGYSVSREKKESFPLTVTSAQKNPTAFYLCASSNRDRLNTEAFFGQGTRLTVV.

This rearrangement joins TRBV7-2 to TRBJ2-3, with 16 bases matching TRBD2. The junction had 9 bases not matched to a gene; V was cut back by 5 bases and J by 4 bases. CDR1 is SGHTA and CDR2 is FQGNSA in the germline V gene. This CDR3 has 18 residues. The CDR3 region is CASSTPGTSGRDSDTQYF. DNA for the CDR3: TGTGCCAGCAGCACGCCCGGGACTAGCGGGAGGGACTCAGATACGCAGTATTTT.

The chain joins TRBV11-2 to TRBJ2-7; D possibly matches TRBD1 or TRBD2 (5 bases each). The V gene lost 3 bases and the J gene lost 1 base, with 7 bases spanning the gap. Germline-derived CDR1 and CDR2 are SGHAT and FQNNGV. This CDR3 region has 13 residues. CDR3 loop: CASSFGGSYEQYF. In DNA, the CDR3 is TGTGCCAGCAGCTTTGGGGGATCCTACGAGCAGTACTTC. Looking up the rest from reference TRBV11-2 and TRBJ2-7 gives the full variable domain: EAGVAQSPRYKIIEKRQSVAFWCNPISGHATLYWYQQILGQGPKLLIQFQNNGVVDDSQLPKDRFSAERLKGVDSTLKIQPAKLEDSAVYLCASSFGGSYEQYFGPGTRLTVT.

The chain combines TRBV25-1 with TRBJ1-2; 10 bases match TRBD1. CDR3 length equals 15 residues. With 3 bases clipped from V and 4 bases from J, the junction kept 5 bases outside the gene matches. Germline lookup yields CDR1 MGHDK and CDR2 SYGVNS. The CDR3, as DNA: TGTGCCAGCAGTGAGGACAGGGGGTCATTCTATGGCTACACCTTC. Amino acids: CASSEDRGSFYGYTF.

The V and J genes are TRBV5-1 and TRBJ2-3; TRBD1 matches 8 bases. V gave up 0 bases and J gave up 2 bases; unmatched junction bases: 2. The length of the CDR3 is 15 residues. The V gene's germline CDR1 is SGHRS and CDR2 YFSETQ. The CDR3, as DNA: TGCGCCAGCAGCTTGGGACAGGGGATCACAGATACGCAGTATTTT. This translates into CASSLGQGITDTQYF.

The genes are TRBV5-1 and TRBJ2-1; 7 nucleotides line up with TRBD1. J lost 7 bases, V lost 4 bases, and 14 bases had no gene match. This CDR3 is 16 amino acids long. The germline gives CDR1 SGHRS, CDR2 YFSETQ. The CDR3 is CASSNRGSGARNEQFF. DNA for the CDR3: TGCGCCAGCAGCAACAGGGGTTCGGGTGCGAGGAATGAGCAGTTCTTC.

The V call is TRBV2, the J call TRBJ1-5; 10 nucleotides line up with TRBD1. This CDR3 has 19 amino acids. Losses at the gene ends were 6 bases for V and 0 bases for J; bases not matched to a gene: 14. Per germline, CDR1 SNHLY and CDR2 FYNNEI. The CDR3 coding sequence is TGTGCCAGCAGAGAGACAGGGGGCGCGTCGATTTATAGCAATCAGCCCCAGCATTTT. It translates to CASRETGGASIYSNQPQHF. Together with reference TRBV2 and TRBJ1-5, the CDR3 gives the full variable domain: EPEVTQTPSHQVTQMGQEVILRCVPISNHLYFYWYRQILGQKVEFLVSFYNNEISEKSEIFDDQFSVERPDGSNFTLKIRSTKLEDSAMYFCASRETGGASIYSNQPQHFGDGTRLSIL.

The CDR3 spells CASKAGTVSYEQYF. Written as DNA, the CDR3 is TGCGCCAGCAAAGCCGGGACGGTGTCCTACGAGCAGTACTTC. V usage is TRBV10-2 and J usage is TRBJ2-7; tentatively, D is TRBD1 or TRBD2 (5 bases each). This CDR3 is 14 amino acids long. The germline CDR1 and CDR2 sequences are WSHSY and SAAADI. Trimming stripped 7 bases from V and 1 base from J, with 14 bases between.

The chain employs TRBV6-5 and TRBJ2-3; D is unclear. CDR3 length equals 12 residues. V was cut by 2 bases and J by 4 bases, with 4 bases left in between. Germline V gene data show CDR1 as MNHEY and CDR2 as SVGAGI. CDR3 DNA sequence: TGTGCCAGCAGTTACCATGCAGATACGCAGTATTTT. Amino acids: CASSYHADTQYF.

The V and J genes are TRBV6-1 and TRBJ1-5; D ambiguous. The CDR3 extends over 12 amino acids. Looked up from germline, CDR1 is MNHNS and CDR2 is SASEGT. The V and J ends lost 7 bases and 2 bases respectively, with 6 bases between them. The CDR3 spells CASKGGNQPQHF. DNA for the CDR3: TGTGCCAGCAAAGGAGGCAATCAGCCCCAGCATTTT.

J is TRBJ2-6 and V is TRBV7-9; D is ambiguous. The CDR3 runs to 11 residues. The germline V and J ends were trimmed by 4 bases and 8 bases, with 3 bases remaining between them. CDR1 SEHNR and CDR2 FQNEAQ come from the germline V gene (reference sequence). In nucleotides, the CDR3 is TGTGCCAGCAGCTGGTCCAACGTCCTGACTTTC. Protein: CASSWSNVLTF.

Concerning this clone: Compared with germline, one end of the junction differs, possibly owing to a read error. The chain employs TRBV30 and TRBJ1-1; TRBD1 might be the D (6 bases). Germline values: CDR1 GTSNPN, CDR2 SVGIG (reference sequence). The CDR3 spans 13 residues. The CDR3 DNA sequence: TGTGCCTGGAGGGGGGACAAGAACACTGAAGATTTCTTT. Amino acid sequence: CAWRGDKNTEDFF.

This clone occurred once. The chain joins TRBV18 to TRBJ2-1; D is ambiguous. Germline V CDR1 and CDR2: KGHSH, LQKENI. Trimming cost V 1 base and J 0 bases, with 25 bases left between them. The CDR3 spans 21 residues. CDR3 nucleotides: TGTGCCAGCTCACCACTTTCGCCAGGACGGCCGAAATCTAGCTCCTACAATGAGCAGTTCTTC. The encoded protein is CASSPLSPGRPKSSSYNEQFF. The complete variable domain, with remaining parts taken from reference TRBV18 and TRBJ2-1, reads NAGVMQNPRHLVRRRGQEARLRCSPMKGHSHVYWYRQLPEEGLKFMVYLQKENIIDESGMPKERFSAEFPKEGPSILRIQQVVRGDSAAYFCASSPLSPGRPKSSSYNEQFFGPGTRLTVL.